This TCR beta chain originates from a study of T cells in Graves' hyperthyroidism and ophthalmopathy. This CDR3 contains 17 residues. CDR1 is ENHRY, CDR2 SYGVKD, per germline. Concerning this clonotype itself: Sequence at one end of the junction differs from germline and may be a read error.

Exclusion of a patient resulted from uncontrolled infection, other autoimmune disease, pregnancy or lactation. For the diagnoses, clinical symptoms, serum thyroxine and TRAb, thyroid ultrasound and orbital computed tomography were used. Using RNA transcripts as the source, TCR beta CDR3 regions were amplified. The TCR CDR3 first-round RT-PCR relied on the HTBI primer set. TCRdb re-derived calls from the multiplex PCR reads in MiXCR, one entry per CDR3 protein. The sample yields 550,000 to 600,000 distinct CDR3 sequences, about half seen once. The TCR comes from an adult woman with Graves' disease, either hyperthyroidism or ophthalmopathy (not recorded which). The specimen was peripheral blood or thyroid tissue (not recorded which). This chain joins TRBV10-3 and TRBJ2-5; 9 bases match TRBD2. The CDR3 region is CATSGTRLAVIQETQYF. The CDR3, as DNA: TGTGCCACCAGTGGGACGCGACTAGCGGTTATTCAAGAGACCCAGTACTTC.